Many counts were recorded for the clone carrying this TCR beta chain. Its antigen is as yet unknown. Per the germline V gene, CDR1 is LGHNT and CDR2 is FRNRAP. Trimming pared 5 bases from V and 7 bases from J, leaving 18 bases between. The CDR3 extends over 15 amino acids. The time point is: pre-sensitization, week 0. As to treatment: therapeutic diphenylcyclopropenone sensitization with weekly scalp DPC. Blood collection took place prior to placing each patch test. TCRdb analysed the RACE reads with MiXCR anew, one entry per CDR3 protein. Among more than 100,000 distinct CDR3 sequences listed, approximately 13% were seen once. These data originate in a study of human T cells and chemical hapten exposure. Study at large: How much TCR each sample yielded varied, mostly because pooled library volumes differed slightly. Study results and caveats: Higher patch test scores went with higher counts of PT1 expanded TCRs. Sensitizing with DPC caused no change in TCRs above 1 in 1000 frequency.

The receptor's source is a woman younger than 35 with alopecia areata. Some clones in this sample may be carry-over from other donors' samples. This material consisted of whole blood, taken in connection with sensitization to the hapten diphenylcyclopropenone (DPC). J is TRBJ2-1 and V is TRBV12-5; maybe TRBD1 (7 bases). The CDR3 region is CASGADRVGGNEQFF. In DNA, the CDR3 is TGTGCTAGTGGTGCCGACAGGGTAGGGGGGAATGAGCAGTTCTTC.